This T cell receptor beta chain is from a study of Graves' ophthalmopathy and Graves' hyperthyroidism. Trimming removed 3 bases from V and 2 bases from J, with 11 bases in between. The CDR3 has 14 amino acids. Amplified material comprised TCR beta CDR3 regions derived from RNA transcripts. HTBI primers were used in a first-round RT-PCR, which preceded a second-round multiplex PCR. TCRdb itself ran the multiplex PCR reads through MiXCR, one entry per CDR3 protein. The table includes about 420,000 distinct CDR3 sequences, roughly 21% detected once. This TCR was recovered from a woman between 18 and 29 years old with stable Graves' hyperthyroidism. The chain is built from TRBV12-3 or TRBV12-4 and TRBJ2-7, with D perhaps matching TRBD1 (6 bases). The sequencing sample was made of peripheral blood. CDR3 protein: CASSLLTGTYEQYF. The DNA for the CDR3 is TGTGCCAGCAGTTTGTTGACAGGAACCTACGAGCAGTACTTC.